This section outlines one TCR beta chain sequence together with its context. Its antigen is still unknown. The sample holds no much larger clone one base away, and base qualities are not on file. This sample is drawn from a study of blood T cell repertoires in COVID-19 (TCRdb year 2020). Concerning the study at large: Samples from collaborators originated in the United States, Italy and Spain and spanned both the acute and convalescent phases of COVID-19. The prospective study material was composed of cDNA or gDNA derived from T cells, B-cell-depleted T cells, or PBMCs. Subjects who had been exposed to COVID-19, were actively infected with it, or had recovered from it provided the deeply sampled blood TCRbeta repertoires that made up the dataset. The repertoires were released in a freely available public database intended as a resource for research on the immune response to SARS-CoV-2. Samples came from the ongoing ImmuneRACE study (first 160 participants) plus 1,254 subjects from 6 global collaborators. Sample metadata almost always included a de-identified subject ID, COVID-19 status, age in years and sex. Where available, HLA class I and class II types were obtained from metadata supplied by the sample provider rather than from assay-based typing. Broader findings and caveats from the paper: The amount of clinical and demographic metadata varied by source and participant and was provided uncurated.

The CDR3 numbers 13 residues from cysteine through phenylalanine. Kept here is only the CDR3 DNA, which spans 39 bases and is read in frame from base 1. The germline V gene (reference sequence) specifies GTSNPN as CDR1 and SVGIG as CDR2. At the junction V is shortened by 0 bases and J by 5 bases, with 7 bases in between. Participants in the prospective study were aged roughly 18 to 100 years, lived in over 20 United States geographic areas, and enrolled through a virtual design. To assign participants to cohorts, the prospective study relied on clinical history that participants themselves reported in a screening survey and a study questionnaire. Recovered participants in ImmuneRACE Cohort 3 were defined by two consecutive negative NP/OP PCR tests, clearance by a healthcare professional, or resolution of symptoms. Mobile phlebotomists in the prospective study collected whole blood, serum and a nasopharyngeal or oropharyngeal swab from every participant. Over a roughly 2-month period, participants in the prospective study had the option of providing additional blood draws and questionnaires. Prospective study blood samples were shipped either frozen or at room temperature before DNA extraction.

TCRbeta CDR3 regions were amplified from genomic DNA by means of the immunoSEQ Assay, a bias-controlled multiplex PCR. The source study handled its data this way. The number of nucleated cells in each sample was estimated from the amplification of reference gene primers within the assay. To quantify the absolute abundance of each unique TCRbeta CDR3 rearrangement, sequence reads were collapsed and filtered. For each sample, productive Simpson clonality was calculated by taking the square root of Simpson's diversity index across productive rearrangements. The source is immuneACCESS, and TCRdb retained only in-frame sequences with V and J called. Part of the clones is not carried over; for the studies checked, unresolved V genes explain less than half of this, and the remainder is unexplained. Clone size and the V and J calls come from that table; the DNA yielded D and trimming. The sample data list about 250,000 clones, and under 90% of these were observed just once. Of the sample, approximately 1.6% falls within the top ten clones.

The sequence derives from a man aged 40-50 years who had recovered from COVID-19. The chain uses TRBV30 and TRBJ2-2, with the D gene too uncertain to name. Specimen: PBMCs or T cells enriched from blood (not recorded which). The DNA reads as follows: TGTGCCTGGAGTGTACTTCAAACCGGGGAGCTGTTTTTT. Its protein product is CAWSVLQTGELFF.